This T cell receptor beta chain was sequenced in a study of metastatic and nonmetastatic thyroid tumors. All patients reached thyroid surgery having received no treatment beforehand. Between the trimmed V and J ends, which lost 6 bases and 7 bases, there was a span of 15 bases. Germline values: CDR1 MNHNS, CDR2 SASEGT. The CDR3 totals 14 residues. The sample holds many counts of this clone. TCRdb re-called the PCR reads through MiXCR. This sample yields tens of thousands of clones, of which roughly a fifth are seen a single time; roughly a fifth belongs to the top ten. The sequence derives from a female donor with papillary thyroid cancer or a benign thyroid nodule (not recorded which). Some clones in this sample may be carry-over from other donors' samples. The sample consisted of blood. The V and J genes are TRBV6-1 and TRBJ1-4; maybe TRBD1 (5 bases). The DNA of the CDR3 is TGTGCCAGCAGGGCCGGGGCCGGGTTTGAAAAACTGTTTTTT. Translation: CASRAGAGFEKLFF.